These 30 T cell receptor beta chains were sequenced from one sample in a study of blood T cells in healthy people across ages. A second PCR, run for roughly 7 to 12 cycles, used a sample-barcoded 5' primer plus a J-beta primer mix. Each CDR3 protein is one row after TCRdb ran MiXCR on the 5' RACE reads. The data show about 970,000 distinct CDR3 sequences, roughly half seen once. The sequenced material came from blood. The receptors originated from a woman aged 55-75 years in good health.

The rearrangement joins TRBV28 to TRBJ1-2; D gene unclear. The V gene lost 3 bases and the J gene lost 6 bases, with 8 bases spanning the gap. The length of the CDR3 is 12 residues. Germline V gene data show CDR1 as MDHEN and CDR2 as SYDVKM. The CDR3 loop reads CASSLEFHGYTF. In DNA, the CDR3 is TGTGCCAGCAGTTTGGAGTTCCATGGCTACACCTTC.

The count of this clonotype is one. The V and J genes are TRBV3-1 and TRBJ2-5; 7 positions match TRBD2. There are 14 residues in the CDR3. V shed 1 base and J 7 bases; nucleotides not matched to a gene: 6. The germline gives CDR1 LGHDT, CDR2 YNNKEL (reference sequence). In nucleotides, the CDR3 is TGTGCCAGCAGCCAAGCCACGACGGGGGGGACCCAGTACTTC. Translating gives CASSQATTGGTQYF.

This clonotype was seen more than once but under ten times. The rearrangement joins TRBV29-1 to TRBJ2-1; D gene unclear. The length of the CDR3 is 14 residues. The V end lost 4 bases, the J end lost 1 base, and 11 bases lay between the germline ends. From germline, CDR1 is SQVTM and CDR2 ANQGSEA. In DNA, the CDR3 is TGCAGCGTTGGGTTTAGTACTTCCTACAATGAGCAGTTCTTC. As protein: CSVGFSTSYNEQFF.

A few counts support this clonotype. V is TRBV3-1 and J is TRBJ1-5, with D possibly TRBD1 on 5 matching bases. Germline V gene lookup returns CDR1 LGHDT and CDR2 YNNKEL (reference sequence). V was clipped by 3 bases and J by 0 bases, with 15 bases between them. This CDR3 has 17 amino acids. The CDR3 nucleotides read TGTGCCAGCAGCCACGAGCAGGGACGCATTAGCAATCAGCCCCAGCATTTT. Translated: CASSHEQGRISNQPQHF.

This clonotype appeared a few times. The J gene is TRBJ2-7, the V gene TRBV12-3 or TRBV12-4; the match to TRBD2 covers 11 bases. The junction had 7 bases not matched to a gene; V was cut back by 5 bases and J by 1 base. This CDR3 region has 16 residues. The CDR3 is CASSLLTSGDSYEQYF. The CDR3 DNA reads TGTGCCAGCAGTCTCCTGACTAGCGGGGATTCCTACGAGCAGTACTTC.

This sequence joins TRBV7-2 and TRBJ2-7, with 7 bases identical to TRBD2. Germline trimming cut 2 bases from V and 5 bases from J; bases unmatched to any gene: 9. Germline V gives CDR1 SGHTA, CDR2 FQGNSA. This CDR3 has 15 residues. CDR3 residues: CASSLRTGGRNEQYF. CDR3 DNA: TGTGCCAGCAGCTTACGGACGGGCGGGAGAAACGAGCAGTACTTC.

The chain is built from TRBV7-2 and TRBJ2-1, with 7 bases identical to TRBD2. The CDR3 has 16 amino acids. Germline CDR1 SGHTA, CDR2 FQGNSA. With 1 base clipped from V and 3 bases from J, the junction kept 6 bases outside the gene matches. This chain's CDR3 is CASSLVSGRVYNEQFF. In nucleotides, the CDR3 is TGTGCCAGCAGCTTAGTCTCAGGGAGGGTCTACAATGAGCAGTTCTTC.

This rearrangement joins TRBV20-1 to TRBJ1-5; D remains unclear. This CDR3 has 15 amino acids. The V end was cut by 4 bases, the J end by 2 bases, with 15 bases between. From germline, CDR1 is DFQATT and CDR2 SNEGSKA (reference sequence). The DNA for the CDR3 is TGCAGTGCTAACGGGCCTCACCCCGGCAATCAGCCCCAGCATTTT. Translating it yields CSANGPHPGNQPQHF.

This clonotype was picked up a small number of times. The CDR3 nucleotides are TGTGCCAGCAGACAAACGGGCCCAGAGACCCAGTACTTC. This gives the protein CASRQTGPETQYF. V and J are TRBV28 and TRBJ2-5; unclear D gene. Germline-derived CDR1 and CDR2 are MDHEN and SYDVKM. This CDR3 has 13 residues. With 6 bases removed from V and 4 bases from J, the gap between germline ends came to 12 bases.

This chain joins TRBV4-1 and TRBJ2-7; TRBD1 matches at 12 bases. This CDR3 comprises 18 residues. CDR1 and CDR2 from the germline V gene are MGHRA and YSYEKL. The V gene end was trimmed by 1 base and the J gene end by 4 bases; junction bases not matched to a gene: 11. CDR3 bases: TGCGCCAGCAGCCAAGCCCCGGGGACAGGGGGCGCGTGGTACGAGCAGTACTTC. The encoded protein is CASSQAPGTGGAWYEQYF.

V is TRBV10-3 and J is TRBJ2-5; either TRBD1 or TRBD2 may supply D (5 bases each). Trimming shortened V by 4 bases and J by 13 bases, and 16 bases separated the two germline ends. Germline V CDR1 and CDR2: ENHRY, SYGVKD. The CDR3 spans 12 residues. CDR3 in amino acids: CAISARRDERYF. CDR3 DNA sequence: TGTGCCATCAGTGCCCGCCGGGACGAGCGGTACTTC.

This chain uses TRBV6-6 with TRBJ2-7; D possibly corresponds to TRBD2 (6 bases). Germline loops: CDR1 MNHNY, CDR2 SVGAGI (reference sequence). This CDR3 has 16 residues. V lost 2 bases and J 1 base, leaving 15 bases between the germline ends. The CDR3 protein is CASSYDRPEGSYEQYF. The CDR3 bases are TGTGCCAGCAGTTACGATAGGCCGGAGGGGTCCTACGAGCAGTACTTC.

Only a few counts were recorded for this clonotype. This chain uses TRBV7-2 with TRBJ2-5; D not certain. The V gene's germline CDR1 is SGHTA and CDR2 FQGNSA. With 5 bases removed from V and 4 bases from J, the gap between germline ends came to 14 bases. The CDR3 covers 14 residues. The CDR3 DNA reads TGTGCCAGCAGCCGTAGAGTAGGCCGAGAGACCCAGTACTTC. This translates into CASSRRVGRETQYF.

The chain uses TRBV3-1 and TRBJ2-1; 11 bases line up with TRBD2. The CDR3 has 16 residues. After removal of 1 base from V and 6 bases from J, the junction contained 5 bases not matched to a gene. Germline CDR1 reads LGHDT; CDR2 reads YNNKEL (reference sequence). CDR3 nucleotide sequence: TGTGCCAGCAGCCAAGGACTAGCGGGAATTGGCAATGAGCAGTTCTTC. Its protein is CASSQGLAGIGNEQFF.

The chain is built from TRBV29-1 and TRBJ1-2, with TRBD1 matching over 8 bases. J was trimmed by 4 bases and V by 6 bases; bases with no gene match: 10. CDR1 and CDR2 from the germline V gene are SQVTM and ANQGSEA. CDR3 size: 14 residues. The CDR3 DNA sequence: TGCAGCGTCGACTTACAGGGGGAGGGCTATGGCTACACCTTC. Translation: CSVDLQGEGYGYTF.

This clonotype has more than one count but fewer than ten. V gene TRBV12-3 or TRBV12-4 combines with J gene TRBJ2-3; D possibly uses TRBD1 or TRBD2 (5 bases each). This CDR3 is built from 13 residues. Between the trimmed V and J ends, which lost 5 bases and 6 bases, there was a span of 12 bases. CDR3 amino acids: CASSEGWGDTQYF. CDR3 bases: TGTGCCAGCAGTGAGGGATGGGGGGATACGCAGTATTTT.

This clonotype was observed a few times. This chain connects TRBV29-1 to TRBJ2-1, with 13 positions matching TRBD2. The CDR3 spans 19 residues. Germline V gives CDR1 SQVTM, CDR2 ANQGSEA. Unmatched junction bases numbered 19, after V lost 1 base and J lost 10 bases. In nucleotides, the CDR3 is TGCAGCGTTGAAGGCGGACTAGCGGGAGAGGCAATAAGGCGATACGAGCAGTTCTTC. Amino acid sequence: CSVEGGLAGEAIRRYEQFF.

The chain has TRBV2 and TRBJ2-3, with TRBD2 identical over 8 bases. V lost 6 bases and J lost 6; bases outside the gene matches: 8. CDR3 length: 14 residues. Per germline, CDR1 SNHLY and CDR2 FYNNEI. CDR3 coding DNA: TGTGCCAGCAGCCGAACCGGGACTAGTGATACGCAGTATTTT. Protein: CASSRTGTSDTQYF.

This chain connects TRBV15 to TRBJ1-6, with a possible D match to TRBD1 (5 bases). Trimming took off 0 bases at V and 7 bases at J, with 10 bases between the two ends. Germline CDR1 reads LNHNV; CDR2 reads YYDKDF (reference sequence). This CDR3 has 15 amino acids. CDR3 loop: CATSREEGNNSPLHF. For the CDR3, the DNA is TGTGCCACCAGCAGAGAGGAGGGGAACAATTCACCCCTCCACTTT.

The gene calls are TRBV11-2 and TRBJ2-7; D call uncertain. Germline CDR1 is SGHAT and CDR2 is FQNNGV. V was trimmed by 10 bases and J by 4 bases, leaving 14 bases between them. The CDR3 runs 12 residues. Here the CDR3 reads CATLGFRYEQYF. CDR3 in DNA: TGTGCCACCCTGGGGTTTAGGTACGAGCAGTACTTC.

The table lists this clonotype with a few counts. The CDR3 is CSARLLYEQYF. The CDR3 bases are TGCAGTGCCCGACTGCTTTACGAGCAGTACTTC. The V call is TRBV20-1, the J call TRBJ2-7; D gene ambiguous. Germline V gene data show CDR1 as DFQATT and CDR2 as SNEGSKA (reference sequence). The CDR3 consists of 11 residues. Trimming cost V 6 bases and J 4 bases, with 10 bases left between them.

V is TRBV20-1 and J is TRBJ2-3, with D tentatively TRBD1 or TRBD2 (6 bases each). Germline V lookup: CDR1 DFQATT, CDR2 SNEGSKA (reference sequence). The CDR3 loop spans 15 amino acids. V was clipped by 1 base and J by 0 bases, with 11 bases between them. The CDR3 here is CSARVGGPSTDTQYF. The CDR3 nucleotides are TGCAGTGCTAGAGTTGGGGGGCCAAGCACAGATACGCAGTATTTT.

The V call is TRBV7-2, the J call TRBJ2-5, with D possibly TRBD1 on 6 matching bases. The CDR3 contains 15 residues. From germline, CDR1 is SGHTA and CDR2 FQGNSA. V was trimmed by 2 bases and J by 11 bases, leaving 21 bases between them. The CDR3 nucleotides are TGTGCCAGCAGCTTACGGGACACCCGCATCAATGAGCAGTACTTC. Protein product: CASSLRDTRINEQYF. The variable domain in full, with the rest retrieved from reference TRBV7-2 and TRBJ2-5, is GAGVSQSPSNKVTEKGKDVELRCDPISGHTALYWYRQSLGQGLEFLIYFQGNSAPDKSGLPSDRFSAERTGGSVSTLTIQRTQQEDSAVYLCASSLRDTRINEQYFGPGTRLLVL.

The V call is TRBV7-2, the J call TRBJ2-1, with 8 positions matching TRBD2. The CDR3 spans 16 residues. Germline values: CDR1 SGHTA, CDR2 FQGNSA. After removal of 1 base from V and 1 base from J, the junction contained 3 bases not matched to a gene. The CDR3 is CASSLEGGRSYNEQFF. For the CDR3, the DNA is TGTGCCAGCAGCTTAGAGGGCGGGAGGTCCTACAATGAGCAGTTCTTC.

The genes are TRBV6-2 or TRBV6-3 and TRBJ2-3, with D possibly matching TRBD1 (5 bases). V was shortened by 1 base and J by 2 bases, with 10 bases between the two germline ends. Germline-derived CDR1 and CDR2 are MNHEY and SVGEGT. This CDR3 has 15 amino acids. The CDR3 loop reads CASSYLDKHTDTQYF. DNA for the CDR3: TGTGCCAGCAGTTACTTGGACAAACACACAGATACGCAGTATTTT.

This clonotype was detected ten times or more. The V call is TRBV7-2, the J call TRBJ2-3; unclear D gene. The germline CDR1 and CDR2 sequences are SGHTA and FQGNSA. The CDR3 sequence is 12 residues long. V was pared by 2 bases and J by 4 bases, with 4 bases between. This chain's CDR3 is CASSLKADTQYF. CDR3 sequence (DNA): TGTGCCAGCAGCTTAAAAGCAGATACGCAGTATTTT.

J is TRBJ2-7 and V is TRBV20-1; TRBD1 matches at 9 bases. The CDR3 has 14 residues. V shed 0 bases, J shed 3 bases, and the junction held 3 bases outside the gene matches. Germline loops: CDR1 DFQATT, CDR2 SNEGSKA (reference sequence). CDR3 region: CSARDLTGGYEQYF. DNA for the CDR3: TGCAGTGCTAGAGATCTGACAGGGGGCTACGAGCAGTACTTC.

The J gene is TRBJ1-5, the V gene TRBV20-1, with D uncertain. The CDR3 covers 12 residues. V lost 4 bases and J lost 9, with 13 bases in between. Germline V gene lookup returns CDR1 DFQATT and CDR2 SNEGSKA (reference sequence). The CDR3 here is CSAIYPGGPQHF. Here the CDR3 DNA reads TGCAGTGCTATCTACCCAGGCGGGCCCCAGCATTTT.

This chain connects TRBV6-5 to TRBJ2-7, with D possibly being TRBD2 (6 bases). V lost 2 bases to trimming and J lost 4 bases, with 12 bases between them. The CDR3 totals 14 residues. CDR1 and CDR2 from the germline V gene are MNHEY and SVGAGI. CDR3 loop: CASSYGNSGYEQYF. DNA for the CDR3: TGTGCCAGCAGTTACGGTAATAGCGGTTACGAGCAGTACTTC.

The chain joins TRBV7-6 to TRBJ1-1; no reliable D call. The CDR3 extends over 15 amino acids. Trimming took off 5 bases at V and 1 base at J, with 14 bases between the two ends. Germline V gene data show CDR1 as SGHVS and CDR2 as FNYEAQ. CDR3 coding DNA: TGTGCCAGCAGCCCCCACACCGGGGAGAACACTGAAGCTTTCTTT. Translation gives CASSPHTGENTEAFF.